These 4 T cell receptor beta chains came from one sample sequenced in a study of blood T cell repertoires in COVID-19. Sequenced by immunoSEQ multiplex PCR; TCRdb stores in-frame clones only, minus some. The top ten clones hold approximately 4% of a sample with approximately 250,000 clones, around 84% of them seen once. The sequenced sample consisted of PBMCs or T cells enriched from blood (not recorded which). Receptors originate from a man aged 30 to 45 with acute COVID-19.

The chain recombines TRBV7-2 with TRBJ1-5; perhaps TRBD1 as D (6 bases). Germline CDR1 reads SGHTA; CDR2 reads FQGNSA. V was clipped by 2 bases and J by 0 bases, with 8 bases between them. The CDR3 is 15 amino acids. This CDR3 is CASSLNRVSNQPQHF. The CDR3 coding sequence is TGTGCCAGCAGCTTAAACAGGGTTAGCAATCAGCCCCAGCATTTT. The variable domain in full, with the rest retrieved from reference TRBV7-2 and TRBJ1-5, is GAGVSQSPSNKVTEKGKDVELRCDPISGHTALYWYRQSLGQGLEFLIYFQGNSAPDKSGLPSDRFSAERTGGSVSTLTIQRTQQEDSAVYLCASSLNRVSNQPQHFGDGTRLSIL.

This sequence joins TRBV14 and TRBJ2-1, with TRBD1 matching 9 bases. Germline loops: CDR1 SGHDN, CDR2 FVKESK. This CDR3 is 17 amino acids long. Trimming cost V 4 bases and J 5 bases; bases outside gene matches: 12. This chain's CDR3 is CASSRLAAGQGDNEQFF. As DNA, the CDR3 is TGTGCCAGCAGCCGTCTAGCCGCGGGACAGGGAGACAATGAGCAGTTCTTC.

The V call is TRBV18, the J call TRBJ2-7, with TRBD2 identical over 7 bases. V trimming: 3 bases; J trimming: 0 bases; junction bases outside the gene matches: 5. The CDR3 is made up of 15 amino acids. Germline lookup yields CDR1 KGHSH and CDR2 LQKENI. For the CDR3, the DNA is TGTGCCAGCTCACCGGGAGGACTAGACTCCTACGAGCAGTACGTC. Protein sequence: CASSPGGLDSYEQYV.

The J gene is TRBJ1-4, the V gene TRBV6-2 or TRBV6-3; D is ambiguous. Germline V gives CDR1 MNHEY, CDR2 SVGEGT. The V end was cut by 7 bases, the J end by 8 bases, with 23 bases between. This CDR3 has 16 residues. CDR3 residues: CASTPIGLAAGEKLFF. In DNA form, the CDR3 reads TGTGCCAGCACCCCGATCGGACTTGCGGCGGGAGAAAAACTGTTTTTT.